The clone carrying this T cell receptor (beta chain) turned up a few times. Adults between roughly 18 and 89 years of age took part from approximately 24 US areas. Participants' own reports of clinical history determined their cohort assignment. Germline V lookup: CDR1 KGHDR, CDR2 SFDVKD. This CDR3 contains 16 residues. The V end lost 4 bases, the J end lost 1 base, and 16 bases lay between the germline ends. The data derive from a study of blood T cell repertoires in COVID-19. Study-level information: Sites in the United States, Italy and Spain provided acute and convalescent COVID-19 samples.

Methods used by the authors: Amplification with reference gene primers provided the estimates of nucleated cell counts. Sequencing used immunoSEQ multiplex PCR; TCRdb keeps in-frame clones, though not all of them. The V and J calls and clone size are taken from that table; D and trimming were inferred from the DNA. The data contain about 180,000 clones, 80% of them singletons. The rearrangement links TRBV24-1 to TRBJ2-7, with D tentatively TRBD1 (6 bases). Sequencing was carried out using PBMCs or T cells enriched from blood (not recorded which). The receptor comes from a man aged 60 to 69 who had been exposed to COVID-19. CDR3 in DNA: TGTGCCACCAGTGAAGGGGGTGGTAGGGGATCCTACGAGCAGTACTTC. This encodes CATSEGGGRGSYEQYF.